This entry features one T cell receptor (beta chain) sequence. Its antigen is not known. The data were taken from a study of PD-L1 blockade in urothelial cancer. Study at large: Males with urothelial cancer arising in the bladder constituted most of the 29 patients. A median blood sample held roughly 150,000 T cells and approximately 83,000 unique TCRs. Overall study findings and caveats: Below-median pretreatment blood TCR clonality was a predictor of better survival.

Germline V lookup: CDR1 SEHNR, CDR2 FQNEAQ (reference sequence). The CDR3 contains 15 residues. The junction had 10 bases not matched to a gene; V was cut back by 5 bases and J by 10 bases. TCRdb's copy holds only in-frame clones and misses some; the assay was immunoSEQ multiplex PCR. In the table there are some 41,000 clones, more than 75% of which are singletons. This clonotype was sampled from a woman in her fifties or sixties with urothelial cancer. The chain recombines TRBV7-9 with TRBJ2-1; 11 bases agree with TRBD2. The starting material was PBMCs, obtained around atezolizumab (anti-PD-L1) treatment. As DNA, the CDR3 is TGTGCCAGCAGCCGACCAATAACTAGCGGGGGCGAGCAGTTCTTC. Protein: CASSRPITSGGEQFF.